The rows below give T cell receptor beta chains drawn from one sample of a study of PD-1 and CTLA-4 blockade in melanoma. TCRdb keeps only in-frame clones here, not all; method: immunoSEQ multiplex PCR. Counted here are 23,000 or so clones, around 89% occurring once; the ten biggest clones make up 7.8%. The sequenced sample was CD8+ T cells from peripheral blood, obtained before anti-PD-1 treatment. These TCRs come from a human donor with melanoma. Each CDR3 is given with its conserved first and last residue. A D gene is named only where the DNA matches it firmly. The size of a clone is reported for some rows only, either as once, few or many, or as a class for expanded clones.

TRBJ1-5 | - | TRBV6-5 | - | CASSYGSGGNQPQHF | TGTGCCAGCAGTTACGGTTCCGGAGGTAACCAGCCCCAGCATTTT
TRBJ1-2 | - | TRBV29-1 | - | CSVEDDSYGYTF | TGCAGCGTTGAAGATGACAGCTATGGCTACACCTTC
TRBJ1-2 | TRBD1 | TRBV7-9 | - | CASTDNDRDPDYGYTF | TGTGCCAGCACCGACAATGACAGGGATCCTGACTATGGCTACACCTTC
TRBJ2-1 | - | TRBV7-6 | once | CASSLAGLTNEQFF | TGTGCCAGCAGCTTAGCTGGGCTGACAAATGAGCAGTTCTTC
TRBJ1-2 | - | TRBV24-1 | - | CATSDPREIYGYTF | TGTGCCACCAGTGACCCAAGGGAGATCTATGGCTACACCTTC
TRBJ1-2 | - | TRBV19 | - | CASSMLAEGGYGYTF | TGTGCCAGTAGTATGTTGGCGGAAGGGGGCTATGGCTACACCTTC
TRBJ1-1 | TRBD1 | TRBV28 | - | CASSSGTGLVTEAFF | TGTGCCAGCAGTTCCGGGACAGGGTTAGTCACTGAAGCTTTCTTT
TRBJ2-7 | TRBD1 | TRBV29-1 | - | CSVELAQGLYEQYF | TGCAGCGTTGAACTGGCACAGGGGTTGTACGAGCAGTACTTC
TRBJ1-4 | - | TRBV27 | - | CASSSKQAPHEKLFF | TGTGCCAGCAGTTCTAAACAGGCCCCTCATGAAAAACTGTTTTTT
TRBJ2-7 | - | TRBV6-2/TRBV6-3 | - | CASSHPRTSYEQYF | TGTGCCAGCAGTCATCCGCGAACCTCCTACGAGCAGTACTTC
TRBJ1-1 | - | TRBV11-1 | - | CASSLAGPGTEAFF | TGTGCCAGCAGCTTAGCGGGGCCGGGGACTGAAGCTTTCTTT
TRBJ1-5 | - | TRBV5-5 | once | CASSYLERGNQPQHF | TGTGCCAGCAGCTATCTTGAACGAGGCAATCAGCCCCAGCATTTT
TRBJ2-7 | - | TRBV30 | - | CAWDGRSNEQYF | TGTGCCTGGGACGGACGCTCTAACGAGCAGTACTTC
TRBJ1-5 | - | TRBV28 | - | CASSFPGSLSNQPQHF | TGTGCCAGCAGTTTCCCAGGGAGCTTAAGCAATCAGCCCCAGCATTTT
TRBJ2-7 | - | TRBV12-3/TRBV12-4 | few | CASSPGTGEQYF | TGTGCCAGCAGTCCCGGGACCGGCGAGCAGTACTTC
TRBJ2-7 | - | TRBV7-9 | - | CASSSPGRSSYEQYF | TGTGCCAGCAGCTCGCCGGGACGGAGCTCCTACGAGCAGTACTTC
TRBJ2-7 | - | TRBV4-1 | - | CASSQDHWGREQYF | TGCGCCAGCAGCCAAGACCACTGGGGACGCGAGCAGTACTTC
TRBJ2-7 | TRBD1 | TRBV24-1 | - | CATSERDRVPTEQYF | TGTGCCACCAGTGAAAGGGACAGGGTCCCTACCGAGCAGTACTTC
TRBJ2-1 | - | TRBV9 | - | CASSVTGNEQFF | TGTGCCAGCAGCGTCACGGGTAATGAGCAGTTCTTC
TRBJ2-1 | TRBD1 | TRBV7-3 | - | CASSPGTGDEQFF | TGTGCCAGCAGCCCCGGGACAGGGGATGAGCAGTTCTTC
TRBJ1-1 | - | TRBV6-5 | medium-sized | CASSYGEGEKAFF | TGTGCCAGCAGTTATGGGGAGGGGGAAAAAGCTTTCTTT
TRBJ2-6 | TRBD1 | TRBV6-5 | - | CASSYNMGQGANVLTF | TGTGCCAGCAGTTACAACATGGGACAGGGGGCCAACGTCCTGACTTTC
TRBJ2-2 | TRBD1 | TRBV10-3 | - | CAISVSGGDRAYGGELFF | TGTGCCATCAGTGTCTCCGGCGGGGACAGGGCTTATGGCGGGGAGCTGTTTTTT
TRBJ2-1 | TRBD1 | TRBV27 | - | CASSLWGDRGWYNEQFF | TGTGCCAGCAGTTTATGGGGTGACAGGGGGTGGTACAATGAGCAGTTCTTC
TRBJ1-5 | - | TRBV5-6 | - | CASSQGPGSQPQHF | TGTGCCAGCAGCCAGGGGCCGGGAAGTCAGCCCCAGCATTTT
TRBJ1-4 | - | TRBV9 | - | CASSVEGATNEKLFF | TGTGCCAGCAGCGTAGAGGGGGCAACTAATGAAAAACTGTTTTTT
TRBJ2-7 | TRBD1 | TRBV7-2 | - | CASSLAAPWQGASYEQYF | TGTGCCAGCAGCTTAGCGGCCCCCTGGCAGGGGGCTTCCTACGAGCAGTACTTC
TRBJ2-1 | TRBD1 | TRBV7-9 | - | CASSLRTGGSYNEQFF | TGTGCCAGCAGCTTGCGGACAGGGGGCTCCTACAATGAGCAGTTCTTC
TRBJ2-2 | TRBD1 | TRBV30 | - | CAWRHRTPHDRAIMTGELFF | TGTGCCTGGAGACACCGGACCCCGCACGACAGGGCGATAATGACCGGGGAGCTGTTTTTT
TRBJ1-4 | - | TRBV11-2 | few | CASSLGQLANEKLFF | TGTGCCAGCAGCTTAGGACAGTTGGCTAATGAAAAACTGTTTTTT
TRBJ1-1 | - | TRBV6-6 | - | CASSYRGGENTEAFF | TGTGCCAGCAGTTACCGGGGAGGGGAAAACACTGAAGCTTTCTTT
TRBJ1-5 | - | TRBV7-9 | - | CASSLGGAHQPQHF | TGTGCCAGCAGCTTAGGGGGGGCTCATCAGCCCCAGCATTTT
TRBJ1-1 | - | TRBV29-1 | few | CSVNDGLNTEAFF | TGCAGCGTAAACGACGGCCTGAACACTGAAGCTTTCTTT
TRBJ2-5 | - | TRBV5-1 | - | CASSLPVPDYLGETQYF | TGCGCCAGCAGCTTGCCGGTACCGGACTACCTGGGGGAGACCCAGTACTTC
TRBJ1-1 | TRBD1 | TRBV5-1 | - | CASSIQGYGEAFF | TGCGCCAGCAGCATACAGGGGTACGGTGAAGCTTTCTTT
TRBJ2-2 | - | TRBV30 | - | CAWSVGAVTGELFF | TGTGCCTGGAGTGTAGGCGCTGTCACCGGGGAGCTGTTTTTT
TRBJ1-1 | - | TRBV9 | - | CASSVGNTNTEAFF | TGTGCCAGCAGCGTAGGGAACACAAACACTGAAGCTTTCTTT
TRBJ2-1 | - | TRBV19 | - | CASSMGSNNEQFF | TGTGCCAGTAGTATGGGCTCAAACAATGAGCAGTTCTTC